Sequencing of this T cell receptor (beta chain) was carried out in a study of shared clonotypes between healthy human individuals. Background on the study: Three plates each covered CD4 naive and memory; CD8 naive two, CD8 memory one. Points from the study as a whole: Tissues were not sampled, only blood, and their repertoires likely differ.

Germline V gene data show CDR1 as SEHNR and CDR2 as FQNEAQ (reference sequence). This CDR3 contains 14 residues. Trimming stripped 5 bases from V and 8 bases from J, with 15 bases between. In its sample, this clone was seen many times. Antigen specificity is unknown. Replicate PCRs from sorted subsets contained 200 ng DNA, which is tens of thousands of T cell genomes. Assay used: immunoSEQ multiplex PCR; TCRdb lists only in-frame clones, some missing. The top ten hold approximately 1.5% of the sample, which has around 940,000 clones, 76% seen once. The sequence came from a man aged 18 to 35 in good health. The material sequenced was memory CD4+ T cells sorted from blood. The subset is: CD45RA-negative fraction. The rearrangement joins TRBV7-9 to TRBJ1-4; a possible D gene is TRBD1 (5 bases). CDR3 sequence: CASSLSGGLEKLFF. Written as DNA, the CDR3 is TGTGCCAGCAGCCTAAGCGGGGGACTCGAAAAACTGTTTTTT.